The clone carrying this T cell receptor beta chain has just one count. In the authors' workflow: The assay estimated nucleated cells by amplifying reference gene primers. Some clones are missing from TCRdb's copy, which holds only in-frame ones; the method was immunoSEQ multiplex PCR. V and J calls and clone size are those listed in that table; D and trimming were worked out from the DNA. Of 140,000 to 150,000 clones listed, 89% are singletons. This sample was taken from a study of blood T cell repertoires in COVID-19. Study information: The origin of the acute and convalescent COVID-19 samples was the United States, Italy and Spain. T cells, B-cell-depleted T cells, or PBMCs provided the cDNA or gDNA that served as material.

CDR1 and CDR2 from the germline V gene are SGHRS and YFSETQ. Trimming at V came to 4 bases and at J to 0 bases, leaving 2 bases not matched to a gene. This CDR3 is built from 14 residues. The chain is built from TRBV5-1 and TRBJ1-1; the match to TRBD1 covers 8 bases. Sequencing was performed on peripheral blood. This clonotype was sampled from a human donor in a cohort sampled during active COVID-19. The CDR3 region has the DNA TGCGCCAGCAGCCCACAGGGGGTGAACACTGAAGCTTTCTTT. Protein product: CASSPQGVNTEAFF.